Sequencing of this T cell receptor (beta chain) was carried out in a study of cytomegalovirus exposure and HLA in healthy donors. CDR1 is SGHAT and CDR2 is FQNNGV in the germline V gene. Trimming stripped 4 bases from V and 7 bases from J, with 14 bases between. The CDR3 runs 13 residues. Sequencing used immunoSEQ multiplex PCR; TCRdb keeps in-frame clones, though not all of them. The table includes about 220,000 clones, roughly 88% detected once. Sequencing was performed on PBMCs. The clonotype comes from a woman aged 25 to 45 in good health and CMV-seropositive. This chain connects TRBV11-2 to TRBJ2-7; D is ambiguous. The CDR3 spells CASSSGVPLEQYF. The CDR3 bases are TGTGCCAGCAGCTCGGGTGTACCCTTGGAGCAGTACTTC.